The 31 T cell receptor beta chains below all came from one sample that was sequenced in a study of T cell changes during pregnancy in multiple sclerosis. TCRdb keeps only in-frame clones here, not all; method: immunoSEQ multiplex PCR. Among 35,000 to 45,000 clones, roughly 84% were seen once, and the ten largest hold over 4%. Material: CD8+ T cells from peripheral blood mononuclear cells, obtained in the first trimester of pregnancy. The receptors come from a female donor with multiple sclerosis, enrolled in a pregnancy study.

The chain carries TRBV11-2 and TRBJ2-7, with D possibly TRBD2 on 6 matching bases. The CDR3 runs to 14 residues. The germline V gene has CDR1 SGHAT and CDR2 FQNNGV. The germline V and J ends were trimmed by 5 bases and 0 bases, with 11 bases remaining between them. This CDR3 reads CASSPVGGSYEQYF. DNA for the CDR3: TGTGCCAGCAGCCCCGTCGGGGGCTCCTACGAGCAGTACTTC.

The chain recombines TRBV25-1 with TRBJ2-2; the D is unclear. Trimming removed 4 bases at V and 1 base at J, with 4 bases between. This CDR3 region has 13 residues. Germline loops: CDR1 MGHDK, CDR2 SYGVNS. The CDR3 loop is CASSVLNTGELFF. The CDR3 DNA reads TGTGCCAGCAGTGTATTGAACACCGGGGAGCTGTTTTTT.

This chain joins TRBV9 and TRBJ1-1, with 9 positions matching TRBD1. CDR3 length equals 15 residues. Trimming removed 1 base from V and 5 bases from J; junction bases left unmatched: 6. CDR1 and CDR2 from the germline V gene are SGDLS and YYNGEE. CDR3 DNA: TGTGCCAGCAGCGTAAGTTCACAGGGGGCGACTGAAGCTTTCTTT. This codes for CASSVSSQGATEAFF.

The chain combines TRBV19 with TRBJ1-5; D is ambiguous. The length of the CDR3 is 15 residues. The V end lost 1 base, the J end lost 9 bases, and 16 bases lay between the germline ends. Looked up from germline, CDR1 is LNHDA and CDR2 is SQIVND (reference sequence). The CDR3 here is CASSIARTASGPQHF. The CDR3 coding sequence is TGTGCCAGTAGTATAGCCAGGACTGCCTCCGGGCCCCAGCATTTT.

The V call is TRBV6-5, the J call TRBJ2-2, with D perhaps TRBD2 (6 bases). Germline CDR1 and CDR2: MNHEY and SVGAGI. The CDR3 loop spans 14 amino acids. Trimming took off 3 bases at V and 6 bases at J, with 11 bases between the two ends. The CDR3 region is CASSYSTSPGELFF. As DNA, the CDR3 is TGTGCCAGCAGTTATTCTACTAGCCCCGGGGAGCTGTTTTTT.

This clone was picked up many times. CDR3 DNA sequence: TGTGCCAGCAGTTTGAGTATGGGAAACACCATATATTTT. Protein product: CASSLSMGNTIYF. The chain couples TRBV27 to TRBJ1-3; D is uncertain. CDR1 and CDR2 (germline): MNHEY, SMNVEV (reference sequence). CDR3 length: 13 amino acids. Trimming stripped 3 bases from V and 4 bases from J, with 7 bases between.

DNA for the CDR3: TGTGCCAGCAGCTTAGGGGGCAGCCCGTTGGGGAACACTGAAGCTTTCTTT. This sequence encodes CASSLGGSPLGNTEAFF. The chain combines TRBV13 with TRBJ1-1; D is ambiguous. The CDR3 sequence is 17 residues long. Trimming took off 0 bases at V and 1 base at J, with 15 bases between the two ends. In germline, CDR1 is PRHDT, CDR2 FYEKMQ (reference sequence).

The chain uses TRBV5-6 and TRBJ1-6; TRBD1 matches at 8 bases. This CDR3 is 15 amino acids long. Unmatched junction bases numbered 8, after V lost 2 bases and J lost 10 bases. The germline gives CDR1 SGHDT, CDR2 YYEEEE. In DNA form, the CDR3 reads TGTGCCAGCAGCTTACCCGGACAGGGTCCCTCACCCCTCCACTTT. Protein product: CASSLPGQGPSPLHF.

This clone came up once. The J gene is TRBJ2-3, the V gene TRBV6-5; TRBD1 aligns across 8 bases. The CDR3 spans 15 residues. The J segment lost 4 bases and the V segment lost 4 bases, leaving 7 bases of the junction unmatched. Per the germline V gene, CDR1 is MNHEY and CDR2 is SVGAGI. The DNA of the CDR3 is TGTGCCAGCAGTTGGGCAGGGGGCGGGCCAGATACGCAGTATTTT. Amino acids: CASSWAGGGPDTQYF.

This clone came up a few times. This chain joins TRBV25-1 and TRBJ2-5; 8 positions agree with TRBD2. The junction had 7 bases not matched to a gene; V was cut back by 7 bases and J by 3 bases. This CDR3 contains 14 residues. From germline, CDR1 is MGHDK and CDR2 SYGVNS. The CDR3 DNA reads TGTGCCAGCACCCCGGTGCGGGGGGAAGAGACCCAGTACTTC. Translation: CASTPVRGEETQYF.

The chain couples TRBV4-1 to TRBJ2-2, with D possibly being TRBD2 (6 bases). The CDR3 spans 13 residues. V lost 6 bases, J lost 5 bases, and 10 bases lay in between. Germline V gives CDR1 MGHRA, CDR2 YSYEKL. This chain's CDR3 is CASSAGGTGELFF. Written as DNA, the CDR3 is TGCGCCAGCAGTGCAGGAGGGACCGGGGAGCTGTTTTTT.

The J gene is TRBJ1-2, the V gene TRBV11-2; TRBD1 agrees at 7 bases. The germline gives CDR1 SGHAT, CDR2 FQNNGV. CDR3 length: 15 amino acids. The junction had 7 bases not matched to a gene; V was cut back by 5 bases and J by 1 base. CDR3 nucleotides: TGTGCCAGCAGCCATGGAGGGGGCAATAACTATGGCTACACCTTC. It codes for CASSHGGGNNYGYTF.

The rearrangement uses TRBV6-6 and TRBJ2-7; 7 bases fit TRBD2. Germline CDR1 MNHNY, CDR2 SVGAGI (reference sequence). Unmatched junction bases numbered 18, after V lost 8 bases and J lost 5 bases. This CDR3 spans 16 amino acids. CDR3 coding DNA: TGTGCCAGCCTATTTACGGTGGGAGGGGCGATCCACGAGCAGTACTTC. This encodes CASLFTVGGAIHEQYF.

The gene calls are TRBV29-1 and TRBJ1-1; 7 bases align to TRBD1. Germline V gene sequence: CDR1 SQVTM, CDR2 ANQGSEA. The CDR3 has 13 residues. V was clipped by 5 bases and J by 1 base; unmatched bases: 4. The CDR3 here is CSVWAGGNTEAFF. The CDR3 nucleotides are TGCAGCGTTTGGGCAGGGGGGAACACTGAAGCTTTCTTT.

The CDR3 loop is CASSLLAGENYEQYF. The DNA of the CDR3 is TGTGCCAGCAGCCTACTAGCGGGGGAGAACTACGAGCAGTACTTC. The chain recombines TRBV5-4 with TRBJ2-7; 11 positions match TRBD2. The CDR3 spans 15 residues. CDR1 is SGHNT and CDR2 is YYREEE in the germline V gene (reference sequence). The ends lost 4 bases at V and 3 bases at J; junction bases unmatched: 6.

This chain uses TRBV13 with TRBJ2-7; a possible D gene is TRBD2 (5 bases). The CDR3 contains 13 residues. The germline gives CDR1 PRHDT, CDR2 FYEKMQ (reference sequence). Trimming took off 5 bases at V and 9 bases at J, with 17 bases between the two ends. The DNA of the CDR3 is TGTGCCAGCAGCCGCCCGGGGATGAGGGCGCAGTACTTC. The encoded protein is CASSRPGMRAQYF.

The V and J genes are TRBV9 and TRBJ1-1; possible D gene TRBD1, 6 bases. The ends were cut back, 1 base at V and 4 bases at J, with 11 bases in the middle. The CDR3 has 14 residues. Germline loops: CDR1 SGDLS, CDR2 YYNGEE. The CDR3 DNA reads TGTGCCAGCAGCGTACAGGGGCCGGGCACTGAAGCTTTCTTT. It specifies CASSVQGPGTEAFF.

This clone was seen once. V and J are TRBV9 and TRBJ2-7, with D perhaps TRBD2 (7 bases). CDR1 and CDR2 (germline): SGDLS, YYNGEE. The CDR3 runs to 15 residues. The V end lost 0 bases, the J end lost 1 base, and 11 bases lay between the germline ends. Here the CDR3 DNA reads TGTGCCAGCAGCGTAGGGGGGGGGCAGTCCTACGAGCAGTACTTC. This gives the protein CASSVGGGQSYEQYF.

CDR3 sequence (DNA): TGTGCCAGCAGCCCAGAAGGCGGTGCAACTAATGAAAAACTGTTTTTT. Amino acids: CASSPEGGATNEKLFF. The chain recombines TRBV9 with TRBJ1-4, with D unresolved. In germline, CDR1 is SGDLS, CDR2 YYNGEE. Trimming took 4 bases from V and 0 from J, leaving 13 bases between them. The length of the CDR3 is 16 residues.

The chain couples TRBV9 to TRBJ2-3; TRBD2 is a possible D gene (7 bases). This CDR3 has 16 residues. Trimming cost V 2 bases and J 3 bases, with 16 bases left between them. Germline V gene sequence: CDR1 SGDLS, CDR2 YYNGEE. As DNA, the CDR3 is TGTGCCAGCAGCGTTCCCGAAGGGGGGGCTACAGATACGCAGTATTTT. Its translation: CASSVPEGGATDTQYF. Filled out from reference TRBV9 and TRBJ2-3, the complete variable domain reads DSGVTQTPKHLITATGQRVTLRCSPRSGDLSVYWYQQSLDQGLQFLIQYYNGEERAKGNILERFSAQQFPDLHSELNLSSLELGDSALYFCASSVPEGGATDTQYFGPGTRLTVL.

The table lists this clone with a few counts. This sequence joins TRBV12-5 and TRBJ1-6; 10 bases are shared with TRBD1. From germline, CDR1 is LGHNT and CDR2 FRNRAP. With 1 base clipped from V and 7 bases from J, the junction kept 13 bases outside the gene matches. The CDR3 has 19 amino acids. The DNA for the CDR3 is TGTGCTAGTGGTTTGGATACCGGGACAGGGGTCCTCTGGAATTCACCCCTCCACTTT. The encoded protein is CASGLDTGTGVLWNSPLHF.

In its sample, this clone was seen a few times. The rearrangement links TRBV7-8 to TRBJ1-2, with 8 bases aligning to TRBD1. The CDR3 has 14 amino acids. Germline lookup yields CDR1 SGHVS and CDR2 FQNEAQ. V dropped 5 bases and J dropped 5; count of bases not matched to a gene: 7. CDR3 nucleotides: TGTGCCAGCAGCGACAGCGGGACAGGTTATGGCTACACCTTC. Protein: CASSDSGTGYGYTF.

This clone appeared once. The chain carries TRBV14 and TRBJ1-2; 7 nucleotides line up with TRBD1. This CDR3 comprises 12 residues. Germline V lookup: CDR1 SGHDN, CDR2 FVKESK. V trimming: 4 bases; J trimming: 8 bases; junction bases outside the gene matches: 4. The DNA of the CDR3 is TGTGCCAGCAGCCTGATAGGGGGCGGCTACACCTTC. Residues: CASSLIGGGYTF.

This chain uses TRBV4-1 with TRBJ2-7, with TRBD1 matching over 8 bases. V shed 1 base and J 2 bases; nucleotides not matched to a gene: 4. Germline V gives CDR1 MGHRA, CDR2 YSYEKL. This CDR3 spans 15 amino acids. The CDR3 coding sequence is TGCGCCAGCAGCCAAGTACAGGGGGTACCCTACGAGCAGTACTTC. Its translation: CASSQVQGVPYEQYF.

CDR3 sequence reads: CASSLEYWQGAVATNEKLFF. In DNA, the CDR3 is TGTGCCAGCAGCTTAGAGTATTGGCAGGGGGCGGTTGCAACTAATGAAAAACTGTTTTTT. The chain is built from TRBV11-2 and TRBJ1-4; TRBD1 matches at 8 bases. CDR1 and CDR2 (germline): SGHAT, FQNNGV. The V gene end was trimmed by 0 bases and the J gene end by 0 bases; junction bases not matched to a gene: 12. The CDR3 extends over 20 amino acids.

In DNA form, the CDR3 reads TGTGCCAGCAGCCAAGAGCGTTCACCCCTCCACTTT. It specifies CASSQERSPLHF. This chain uses TRBV4-2 with TRBJ1-6; the D is unclear. This CDR3 contains 12 residues. V dropped 0 bases and J dropped 9 bases, with 3 bases sitting between them. CDR1 and CDR2 from the germline V gene are LGHNA and YNFKEQ.

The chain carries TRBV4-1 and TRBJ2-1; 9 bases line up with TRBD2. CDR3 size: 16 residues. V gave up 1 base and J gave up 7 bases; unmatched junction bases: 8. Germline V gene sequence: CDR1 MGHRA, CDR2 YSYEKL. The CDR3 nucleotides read TGCGCCAGCAGCCAAGTCGCTAGCGGGGTGAGGAATGAGCAGTTCTTC. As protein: CASSQVASGVRNEQFF.

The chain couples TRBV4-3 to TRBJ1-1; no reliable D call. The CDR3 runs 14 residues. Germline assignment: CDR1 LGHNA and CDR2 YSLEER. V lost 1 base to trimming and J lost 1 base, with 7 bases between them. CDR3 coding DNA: TGCGCCAGCAGCCAAGTTGCGGAGAACACTGAAGCTTTCTTT. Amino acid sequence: CASSQVAENTEAFF.

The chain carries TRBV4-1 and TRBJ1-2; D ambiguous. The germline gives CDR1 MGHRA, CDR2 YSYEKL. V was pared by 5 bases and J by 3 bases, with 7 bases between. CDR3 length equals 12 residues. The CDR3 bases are TGCGCCAGCAGCGGTAGATACTATGGCTACACCTTC. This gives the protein CASSGRYYGYTF.

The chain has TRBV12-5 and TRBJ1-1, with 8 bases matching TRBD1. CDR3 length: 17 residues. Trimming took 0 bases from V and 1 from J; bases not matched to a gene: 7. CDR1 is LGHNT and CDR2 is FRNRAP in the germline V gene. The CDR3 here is CASGLVRQGARNTEAFF. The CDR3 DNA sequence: TGTGCTAGTGGTTTGGTTCGGCAGGGGGCTAGGAACACTGAAGCTTTCTTT.

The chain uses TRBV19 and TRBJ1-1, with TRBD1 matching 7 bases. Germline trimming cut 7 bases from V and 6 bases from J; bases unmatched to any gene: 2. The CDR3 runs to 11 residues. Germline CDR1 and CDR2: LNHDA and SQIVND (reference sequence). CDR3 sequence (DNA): TGTGCCAGTAAGAGGGGGCCTGAAGCTTTCTTT. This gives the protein CASKRGPEAFF.